What follows are 17 T cell receptor beta chains derived from one specimen sequenced in a study of CD8+ T cells in alopecia areata (dated by TCRdb to the late 2010s). Library creation used the immunoSEQ multiplex PCR assay. RNA was extracted from all samples and reverse transcribed into cDNA as template for TCR sequencing. TCRdb retrieved this table from immuneACCESS and kept in-frame rearrangements only. Not all clones are present; in checked studies, unresolved V genes account for under half, and no reason is known for the remainder. The sample records under 40,000 clones, around three fifths of which are singletons. The ten largest clonotypes hold around 40% of the sample. Sequencing used NKG2D-high CD8+ T cells sorted from blood. In the paper's terms, the cell subset or site label means: sorted CD8+ NKG2D-high blood T cells. These receptors originate from a human donor with alopecia areata.

The chain joins TRBV29-1 to TRBJ1-2; TRBD1 agrees at 7 bases. Germline loops: CDR1 SQVTM, CDR2 ANQGSEA. The V gene end was trimmed by 6 bases and the J gene end by 6 bases; junction bases not matched to a gene: 10. This CDR3 comprises 13 residues. CDR3 DNA: TGCAGCGTAACAGGGGTGTCGCGGGATGGCTACACCTTC. Translating gives CSVTGVSRDGYTF.

The gene calls are TRBV7-9 and TRBJ2-7; TRBD1 agrees at 8 bases. This CDR3 contains 16 residues. Unmatched junction bases numbered 10, after V lost 6 bases and J lost 0 bases. Germline CDR1 and CDR2: SEHNR and FQNEAQ (reference sequence). CDR3 region: CASSPPRDRSSYEQYF. CDR3 bases: TGTGCCAGCAGTCCACCCAGGGACAGGAGCTCCTACGAGCAGTACTTC.

V is TRBV5-6 and J is TRBJ2-2, with D uncertain. Germline V lookup: CDR1 SGHDT, CDR2 YYEEEE. The CDR3 is made up of 14 amino acids. V was shortened by 6 bases and J by 2 bases, with 11 bases between the two germline ends. CDR3 amino acids: CASNTYSNTGELFF. CDR3 nucleotides: TGTGCCAGCAACACGTACAGTAACACCGGGGAGCTGTTTTTT. Combining the CDR3 with reference TRBV5-6 and TRBJ2-2 gives the whole variable domain DAGVTQSPTHLIKTRGQQVTLRCSPKSGHDTVSWYQQALGQGPQFIFQYYEEEERQRGNFPDRFSGHQFPNYSSELNVNALLLGDSALYLCASNTYSNTGELFFGEGSRLTVL.

The V and J genes are TRBV28 and TRBJ2-7; TRBD1 matches at 9 bases. Germline CDR1 and CDR2: MDHEN and SYDVKM. Germline trimming cut 6 bases from V and 2 bases from J; bases unmatched to any gene: 11. The CDR3 covers 16 residues. DNA for the CDR3: TGTGCCAGCAGCTATAAGCCGGGACAGGGAGCCTACGAGCAGTACTTC. Protein sequence: CASSYKPGQGAYEQYF.

This clone has only one observation. This chain uses TRBV11-3 with TRBJ2-5, with TRBD2 matching over 15 bases. Germline V lookup: CDR1 SGHNT, CDR2 YENEEA. V gave up 4 bases and J gave up 6 bases; unmatched junction bases: 6. The CDR3 covers 16 residues. The CDR3 DNA reads as TGTGCCAGCAGCTCTCGGACTAGCGGGGGGGTGAAGACCCAGTACTTC. This encodes CASSSRTSGGVKTQYF. The variable domain in full, completed from reference TRBV11-3 and TRBJ2-5, reads EAGVVQSPRYKIIEKKQPVAFWCNPISGHNTLYWYLQNLGQGPELLIRYENEEAVDDSQLPKDRFSAERLKGVDSTLKIQPAELGDSAVYLCASSSRTSGGVKTQYFGPGTRLLVL.

This clone appeared a few times. This chain links TRBV12-5 with TRBJ1-6; D may be TRBD1 (6 bases). The germline CDR1 and CDR2 sequences are LGHNT and FRNRAP. Trimming removed 7 bases from V and 0 bases from J, with 16 bases in between. CDR3 size: 17 residues. CDR3 amino acids: CASAFDRTYSYNSPLHF. The CDR3 bases are TGTGCTAGTGCTTTTGACAGGACCTACTCCTATAATTCACCCCTCCACTTT.

The CDR3 region has the DNA TGTGCCAGCAGCCATATCGTGGAGGCTAGCAACAGGGAGTACTTC. This codes for CASSHIVEASNREYF. The chain employs TRBV11-2 and TRBJ2-4, with D possibly TRBD1 on 6 matching bases. CDR1 SGHAT and CDR2 FQNNGV come from the germline V gene. V was pared by 5 bases and J by 14 bases, with 25 bases between. The CDR3 loop spans 15 amino acids. The full variable domain, its missing parts supplied by reference TRBV11-2 and TRBJ2-4, is EAGVAQSPRYKIIEKRQSVAFWCNPISGHATLYWYQQILGQGPKLLIQFQNNGVVDDSQLPKDRFSAERLKGVDSTLKIQPAKLEDSAVYLCASSHIVEASNREYFGAGTRLSVL.

The chain joins TRBV7-2 to TRBJ2-7, with 7 bases fitting TRBD2. The CDR3 spans 15 residues. V was clipped by 5 bases and J by 7 bases; unmatched bases: 14. The germline V gene encodes CDR1 SGHTA and CDR2 FQGNSA. CDR3 in amino acids: CASSPFWGRALEQYF. CDR3 in DNA: TGTGCCAGCAGCCCCTTTTGGGGGAGGGCCTTAGAGCAGTACTTC.

This CDR3 is CASSQASSEGQETQYF. CDR3 DNA sequence: TGTGCCAGCAGCCAGGCTAGCTCCGAGGGACAAGAGACCCAGTACTTC. The V gene is TRBV7-2, the J gene TRBJ2-5, with a weak D call TRBD2 (5 bases). V lost 5 bases and J 2 bases, leaving 18 bases between the germline ends. The CDR3 contains 16 residues. Germline V gives CDR1 SGHTA, CDR2 FQGNSA. The full variable domain, rest sourced from reference TRBV7-2 and TRBJ2-5, is GAGVSQSPSNKVTEKGKDVELRCDPISGHTALYWYRQSLGQGLEFLIYFQGNSAPDKSGLPSDRFSAERTGGSVSTLTIQRTQQEDSAVYLCASSQASSEGQETQYFGPGTRLLVL.

The table lists this clone with a few counts. The chain recombines TRBV28 with TRBJ2-1; D unclear. V was pared by 1 base and J by 7 bases, with 8 bases between. CDR1 and CDR2 from the germline V gene are MDHEN and SYDVKM. CDR3 length: 13 residues. CDR3 protein: CASSLSPGNEQFF. Here the CDR3 DNA reads TGTGCCAGCAGTTTATCCCCCGGGAATGAGCAGTTCTTC.

This chain uses TRBV4-2 with TRBJ1-1; 7 nucleotides match TRBD1. Trimming removed 0 bases from V and 2 bases from J; junction bases left unmatched: 15. The V gene's germline CDR1 is LGHNA and CDR2 YNFKEQ. The CDR3 contains 19 residues. The CDR3: CASSQDAHVRTGRNTEAFF. CDR3 in DNA: TGTGCCAGCAGCCAAGACGCACACGTCCGGACAGGACGAAACACTGAAGCTTTCTTT.

The chain couples TRBV27 to TRBJ1-1, with D perhaps matching TRBD1 (5 bases). The CDR3 has 14 amino acids. The V end was cut by 2 bases, the J end by 6 bases, with 13 bases between. Germline CDR1 MNHEY, CDR2 SMNVEV (reference sequence). This CDR3 is CASSLRDSRAEAFF. CDR3 in DNA: TGTGCCAGCAGTTTAAGAGACAGTCGGGCTGAAGCTTTCTTT.

V and J are TRBV7-9 and TRBJ2-1; TRBD2 matches at 7 bases. Losses at the gene ends were 1 base for V and 2 bases for J; bases not matched to a gene: 5. The length of the CDR3 is 16 residues. The germline V gene has CDR1 SEHNR and CDR2 FQNEAQ (reference sequence). The DNA for the CDR3 is TGTGCCAGCAGCTTAGAGGGCGGGGGAACCTACAATGAGCAGTTCTTC. Translated: CASSLEGGGTYNEQFF.

Points on this clone: An end of the junction differs from the germline gene, which may be a read error. The chain uses TRBV5-4 and TRBJ2-7; D unresolved. From germline, CDR1 is SGHNT and CDR2 YYREEE (reference sequence). The CDR3 extends over 14 amino acids. DNA for the CDR3: TGCGCCAGCAGCCCCTCGACGGACTCCTACGAGCAGTACTTC. Residues: CASSPSTDSYEQYF.

This CDR3 reads CASSQAGSAYEQYF. The CDR3 DNA follows: TGTGCCAGCAGCCAAGCAGGCAGTGCCTACGAGCAGTACTTC. This chain uses TRBV14 with TRBJ2-7; no definite D call. The CDR3 covers 14 residues. CDR1 and CDR2 from the germline V gene are SGHDN and FVKESK. Trimming stripped 1 base from V and 2 bases from J, with 9 bases between.

This chain uses TRBV9 with TRBJ2-7; TRBD1 agrees at 8 bases. The length of the CDR3 is 13 residues. V dropped 5 bases and J dropped 4; count of bases not matched to a gene: 5. The germline V gene encodes CDR1 SGDLS and CDR2 YYNGEE. The CDR3 region has the DNA TGTGCCAGCAGTCTGACAGGGGAATACGAGCAGTACTTC. Protein product: CASSLTGEYEQYF.

This rearrangement joins TRBV27 to TRBJ1-4; possibly TRBD1 for D (5 bases). Trimming left V 7 bases short and J 8 bases short, with 20 bases between. Germline V lookup: CDR1 MNHEY, CDR2 SMNVEV (reference sequence). CDR3 size: 15 residues. The CDR3 DNA sequence: TGTGCCAGCACCCCAAAGTGGGGGGGGAAAGAAAAACTGTTTTTT. Translating gives CASTPKWGGKEKLFF. Based on the CDR3 plus reference TRBV27 and TRBJ1-4, the full variable domain is EAQVTQNPRYLITVTGKKLTVTCSQNMNHEYMSWYRQDPGLGLRQIYYSMNVEVTDKGDVPEGYKVSRKEKRNFPLILESPSPNQTSLYFCASTPKWGGKEKLFFGSGTQLSVL.